This TCR beta chain was recorded in a study of CD8 T cells in ankylosing spondylitis. General study findings and limits: Earlier reports found some motif variants in synovial fluid and blood in reactive arthritis. Characteristic, it appeared, of ankylosing spondylitis blood was a TCR beta motif of roughly eight highly homologous variants. According to the report, clones linked to the disease were significantly enriched in matched synovial fluid samples taken from ankylosing spondylitis patients.

As to this clonotype: Its antigen is not identified.

Quantitative molecular-barcoded 5'-RACE generated the TCR beta libraries. TCRdb re-called the 5' RACE reads through MiXCR, storing one row per CDR3 protein. Of 500,000 to 550,000 distinct CDR3 sequences listed, about an eighth are singletons. This CDR3 comprises 13 residues. V lost 3 bases and J lost 9, with 12 bases in between. The source is a male donor with ankylosing spondylitis. The V call is TRBV12-3 or TRBV12-4, the J call TRBJ1-5; D is possibly TRBD1 (6 bases). The material sequenced was blood, either unsorted or a sorted T cell fraction (not recorded which). The CDR3 spells CASSFEQGGPQHF. CDR3 DNA: TGTGCCAGCAGTTTTGAACAGGGAGGGCCCCAGCATTTT.